The T cell receptor beta chain under discussion was sequenced for a study of blood T cell repertoires in COVID-19. Trimming left V 5 bases short and J 5 bases short, with 13 bases between. The CDR3 length is 13 residues. Germline V gives CDR1 SGHRS, CDR2 YFSETQ. Sequencing used immunoSEQ multiplex PCR; TCRdb keeps in-frame clones, though not all of them. Altogether 310,000 or so clones are present, about 91% being singletons, with the ten largest covering roughly 8.9%. Sequencing input: peripheral blood. This receptor was obtained from a man aged 30-40 years with COVID-19, enrolled during active disease. The rearrangement uses TRBV5-1 and TRBJ1-1, with D uncertain. The CDR3 reads CASSSQTGTEAFF. The CDR3 DNA reads as TGCGCCAGCAGTTCCCAGACGGGGACTGAAGCTTTCTTT.